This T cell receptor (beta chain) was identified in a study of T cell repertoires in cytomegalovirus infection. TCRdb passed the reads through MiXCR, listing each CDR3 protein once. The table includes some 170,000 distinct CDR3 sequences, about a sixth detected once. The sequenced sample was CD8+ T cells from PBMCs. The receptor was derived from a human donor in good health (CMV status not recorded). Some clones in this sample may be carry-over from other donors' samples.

The CDR3 protein is CSAREGTNYGYTF. CDR3 DNA: TGCAGCGCTAGAGAAGGGACTAACTATGGCTACACCTTC. The chain is built from TRBV29-1 and TRBJ1-2; D is uncertain. The V end lost 7 bases, the J end lost 0 bases, and 12 bases lay between the germline ends. The germline V gene has CDR1 SQVTM and CDR2 ANQGSEA. The CDR3 has 13 amino acids.